This T cell receptor (beta chain) was obtained from a study of CD8 T cells in Susac syndrome. This CDR3 is built from 13 residues. The germline V gene encodes CDR1 SQVTM and CDR2 ANQGSEA. Trimming removed 5 bases from V and 1 base from J, with 8 bases in between. RNA amounts of about 0.45 to 1 ug underwent reverse transcription with random hexamers. TCRdb re-called the immunoSEQ multiplex PCR reads with MiXCR, one entry per CDR3 protein. The sample gives about 400,000 distinct CDR3 sequences, more than 80% of which show up once; about 0.1% is in the top ten. Only one count was recorded for this clonotype.

Material: CD8+ T cells from PBMCs. This clonotype was obtained from a human donor with multiple sclerosis. The chain employs TRBV29-1 and TRBJ2-2; unclear D gene. This chain's CDR3 is CSVMLQNTGELFF. CDR3 coding DNA: TGCAGCGTTATGTTGCAGAACACCGGGGAGCTGTTTTTT.